Below, 19 T cell receptor beta chains from the same sample are listed, as sequenced in a study of CD8 T cells in Susac syndrome. The authors reverse transcribed about 0.5 to 1 ug RNA with random hexamers. MiXCR, applied by TCRdb to the immunoSEQ multiplex PCR reads, yields one record per CDR3 protein. Of roughly 250,000 distinct CDR3 sequences listed, about 96% are singletons. The specimen sequenced was CD4+ T cells from PBMCs. The receptors derive from a human donor with Susac syndrome.

The rearrangement joins TRBV12-5 to TRBJ2-6; D unresolved. Germline CDR1 LGHNT, CDR2 FRNRAP. Trimming shortened V by 6 bases and J by 0 bases, and 12 bases separated the two germline ends. The CDR3 runs 16 residues. The CDR3 sequence is CASGIAPYSGANVLTF. CDR3 bases: TGTGCTAGTGGGATTGCCCCTTACTCTGGGGCCAACGTCCTGACTTTC.

The chain joins TRBV7-3 to TRBJ1-2; maybe TRBD1 (5 bases). V was cut by 5 bases and J by 6 bases, with 22 bases left in between. Germline V gene data show CDR1 as SGHTA and CDR2 as FQGTGA. This CDR3 spans 16 amino acids. The CDR3 spells CASSTQGTPGRDGYTF. DNA of the CDR3: TGTGCCAGCAGCACCCAAGGGACGCCTGGGAGGGATGGCTACACCTTC.

The chain links TRBV20-1 to TRBJ2-3, with 9 positions matching TRBD2. The CDR3 contains 15 residues. V dropped 3 bases and J dropped 4; count of bases not matched to a gene: 8. Per germline, CDR1 DFQATT and CDR2 SNEGSKA (reference sequence). The CDR3 bases are TGCAGTGCTAGCGTTGGCGGGAGGGGTGCAGATACGCAGTATTTT. It translates to CSASVGGRGADTQYF.

DNA of the CDR3: TGTGCCAGCAGCCAAGATCTTTGGGCTGAAGCTTTCTTT. Translating it yields CASSQDLWAEAFF. The gene calls are TRBV3-1 and TRBJ1-1; D unresolved. This CDR3 has 13 residues. Germline V lookup: CDR1 LGHDT, CDR2 YNNKEL (reference sequence). V dropped 0 bases and J dropped 6 bases, with 8 bases sitting between them.

The CDR3 sequence is CARGGPTNTGELFF. CDR3 coding DNA: TGTGCCAGAGGAGGGCCAACAAACACCGGGGAGCTGTTTTTT. The chain has TRBV2 and TRBJ2-2; D might be TRBD2 (6 bases). CDR1 SNHLY and CDR2 FYNNEI come from the germline V gene. V shed 9 bases and J shed 2 bases, with 13 bases lying between them. This CDR3 comprises 14 residues.

The chain links TRBV30 to TRBJ2-1, with 13 bases matching TRBD2. After removal of 0 bases from V and 6 bases from J, the junction contained 5 bases not matched to a gene. Germline CDR1 GTSNPN, CDR2 SVGIG (reference sequence). The CDR3 length is 16 residues. The CDR3 reads CAWSVARTSGSNEQFF. CDR3 nucleotides: TGTGCCTGGAGTGTAGCCCGGACTAGCGGGAGCAATGAGCAGTTCTTC. Complete variable domain (other parts from reference TRBV30 and TRBJ2-1): SQTIHQWPATLVQPVGSPLSLECTVEGTSNPNLYWYRQAAGRGLQLLFYSVGIGQISSEVPQNLSASRPQDRQFILSSKKLLLSDSGFYLCAWSVARTSGSNEQFFGPGTRLTVL.

The V gene is TRBV4-1, the J gene TRBJ1-2; D remains ambiguous. Trimming left V 1 base short and J 4 bases short, with 7 bases between. The CDR3 sequence is 13 residues long. The germline CDR1 and CDR2 sequences are MGHRA and YSYEKL. CDR3 coding DNA: TGCGCCAGCAGCCAAGTGGTCCTCTATGGCTACACCTTC. It yields the protein CASSQVVLYGYTF.

J is TRBJ2-3 and V is TRBV9; D not resolved. The CDR3 runs to 16 residues. V was shortened by 3 bases and J by 1 base, with 15 bases between the two germline ends. CDR1 is SGDLS, CDR2 YYNGEE, per germline. CDR3 in amino acids: CASSESGRAGTDTQYF. The CDR3 DNA is TGTGCCAGCAGCGAGAGTGGACGGGCAGGCACAGATACGCAGTATTTT.

The rearrangement joins TRBV11-2 to TRBJ2-1; TRBD2 is a possible D gene (5 bases). The CDR3 covers 16 residues. The ends were cut back, 1 base at V and 7 bases at J, with 17 bases in the middle. Per the germline V gene, CDR1 is SGHAT and CDR2 is FQNNGV. The CDR3 here is CASSLATGSRVNEQFF. In nucleotides, the CDR3 is TGTGCCAGCAGCTTAGCTACGGGGTCCCGGGTGAATGAGCAGTTCTTC. Looking up the rest from reference TRBV11-2 and TRBJ2-1 gives the full variable domain: EAGVAQSPRYKIIEKRQSVAFWCNPISGHATLYWYQQILGQGPKLLIQFQNNGVVDDSQLPKDRFSAERLKGVDSTLKIQPAKLEDSAVYLCASSLATGSRVNEQFFGPGTRLTVL.

The V and J genes are TRBV25-1 and TRBJ2-5, with a weak D call TRBD2 (6 bases). V shed 1 base and J shed 4 bases, with 10 bases lying between them. From germline, CDR1 is MGHDK and CDR2 SYGVNS. This CDR3 region has 14 residues. The CDR3 nucleotides are TGTGCCAGCAGTGAATTCCACGGGGGAGAGACCCAGTACTTC. Protein product: CASSEFHGGETQYF.

CDR3: CASSHVGNEKLFF. Written as DNA, the CDR3 is TGCGCCAGCAGCCATGTAGGAAATGAAAAACTGTTTTTT. The V gene is TRBV4-1, the J gene TRBJ1-4; D gene uncertain. The length of the CDR3 is 13 residues. From germline, CDR1 is MGHRA and CDR2 YSYEKL. V was trimmed by 3 bases and J by 5 bases, leaving 7 bases between them.

This chain joins TRBV4-1 and TRBJ2-5; 7 bases align to TRBD2. Germline CDR1 MGHRA, CDR2 YSYEKL. The length of the CDR3 is 15 residues. Unmatched junction bases numbered 7, after V lost 2 bases and J lost 4 bases. The CDR3 is CASSQPGLVGETQYF. DNA for the CDR3: TGCGCCAGCAGCCAACCCGGACTAGTCGGAGAGACCCAGTACTTC.

V and J are TRBV20-1 and TRBJ2-2; the match to TRBD1 covers 10 bases. Germline lookup yields CDR1 DFQATT and CDR2 SNEGSKA (reference sequence). V was clipped by 3 bases and J by 5 bases; unmatched bases: 6. The CDR3 extends over 15 amino acids. The CDR3 DNA follows: TGCAGTGCTAGCGTCGGGACAGGGGTAACCGGGGAGCTGTTTTTT. Translation: CSASVGTGVTGELFF.

V is TRBV5-1 and J is TRBJ2-7; 8 bases map to TRBD2. Trimming at V came to 4 bases and at J to 6 bases, leaving 9 bases not matched to a gene. Germline V lookup: CDR1 SGHRS, CDR2 YFSETQ. The CDR3 is 14 residues long. CDR3 region: CASSVAGLSSEQYF. CDR3 DNA sequence: TGCGCCAGCAGCGTAGCGGGACTATCGAGCGAGCAGTACTTC. The full variable domain, in which reference TRBV5-1 and TRBJ2-7 provide the parts outside the CDR3, is KAGVTQTPRYLIKTRGQQVTLSCSPISGHRSVSWYQQTPGQGLQFLFEYFSETQRNKGNFPGRFSGRQFSNSRSEMNVSTLELGDSALYLCASSVAGLSSEQYFGPGTRLTVT.

This sequence joins TRBV9 and TRBJ2-1; TRBD2 might be the D (5 bases). Germline CDR1 SGDLS, CDR2 YYNGEE. The CDR3 runs 14 residues. The V gene lost 0 bases and the J gene lost 12 bases, with 16 bases spanning the gap. The DNA for the CDR3 is TGTGCCAGCAGCGTAGAGGAGAGAGTAGCGCGGCAGTTCTTC. Its translation is CASSVEERVARQFF.

Notes on this clonotype: The junction differs from germline at one of its ends, possibly a read error. The chain is built from TRBV24-1 and TRBJ2-1; D ambiguous. Germline CDR1 and CDR2: KGHDR and SFDVKD. The CDR3 runs 15 residues. The DNA of the CDR3 is TGTGCCACCAGTGATTTGAAGGGCTCCGACAATGAGCAGTTCTTC. This codes for CATSDLKGSDNEQFF.

The rearrangement uses TRBV30 and TRBJ1-2; TRBD1 agrees at 9 bases. The CDR3 has 15 amino acids. Per the germline V gene, CDR1 is GTSNPN and CDR2 is SVGIG (reference sequence). V lost 2 bases, J lost 2 bases, and 6 bases stayed unmatched. The CDR3 protein is CAWSKAQGANYGYTF. The CDR3 nucleotides read TGTGCCTGGAGTAAGGCACAGGGGGCGAACTATGGCTACACCTTC.

This chain connects TRBV9 to TRBJ2-5; possibly TRBD2 for D (7 bases). Looked up from germline, CDR1 is SGDLS and CDR2 is YYNGEE. The CDR3 consists of 15 residues. The V end was cut by 0 bases, the J end by 7 bases, with 16 bases between. The CDR3 reads CASSVGTAGRGTQYF. CDR3 coding DNA: TGTGCCAGCAGCGTAGGGACAGCGGGACGGGGGACCCAGTACTTC. Drawing the rest from reference TRBV9 and TRBJ2-5, the complete variable domain is DSGVTQTPKHLITATGQRVTLRCSPRSGDLSVYWYQQSLDQGLQFLIQYYNGEERAKGNILERFSAQQFPDLHSELNLSSLELGDSALYFCASSVGTAGRGTQYFGPGTRLLVL.

The chain links TRBV28 to TRBJ1-2; D is ambiguous. Germline values: CDR1 MDHEN, CDR2 SYDVKM. Trimming left V 5 bases short and J 8 bases short, with 18 bases between. The CDR3 contains 14 residues. The CDR3 bases are TGTGCCAGCAGTCGACCCAAGGGAACTGGGGGCTACACCTTC. Encoded protein: CASSRPKGTGGYTF.